Following are 11 T cell receptor beta chains from one sample sequenced in a study of shared clonotypes between healthy human individuals. The data were produced by immunoSEQ multiplex PCR, yet TCRdb's version contains in-frame clones alone and is incomplete. The sample lists around 990,000 clones; approximately 80% were seen once. The material sequenced was memory CD4+ T cells from PBMCs. Subset indicated: CD45RA-negative fraction. These receptors all stem from a man in his late teens or twenties in good health. Some clones in this sample may be carry-over from other donors' samples.

Points on this clone: This may come from a read error, since a much larger clone is one base off. At the DNA level, this CDR3 is encoded by other sequences in the same sample as well. The chain is built from TRBV30 and TRBJ1-2; D is perhaps TRBD1 (5 bases). V gave up 7 bases and J gave up 0 bases, with 15 bases separating them. Per the germline V gene, CDR1 is GTSNPN and CDR2 is SVGIG (reference sequence). The CDR3 is made up of 14 amino acids. The CDR3 DNA reads as TGTGCCTCCCGGGGAGGGGCTCCTAACTATGGCTACACCTTC. It translates to CASRGGAPNYGYTF.

This clone occurred a few times. The same CDR3 arises from other DNA sequences in this sample as well. The chain joins TRBV18 to TRBJ2-2; 10 bases map to TRBD2. Per germline, CDR1 KGHSH and CDR2 LQKENI. The J segment lost 5 bases and the V segment lost 6 bases, leaving 9 bases of the junction unmatched. The CDR3 consists of 16 residues. The CDR3 region is CASSPPSGRGTGELFF. CDR3 bases: TGTGCCAGCTCTCCTCCTAGCGGGAGAGGTACCGGGGAGCTGTTTTTT.

The chain joins TRBV11-1 to TRBJ1-2; weak D call: TRBD1 (5 bases). The length of the CDR3 is 14 residues. Germline CDR1 reads SGHAT; CDR2 reads FQDESV (reference sequence). Trimming shortened V by 6 bases and J by 4 bases, and 15 bases separated the two germline ends. The chain's CDR3 is CASSPRGWIYGYTF. CDR3 DNA sequence: TGTGCCAGCAGTCCGCGGGGGTGGATCTATGGCTACACCTTC. Combining the CDR3 with reference TRBV11-1 and TRBJ1-2 gives the whole variable domain EAEVAQSPRYKITEKSQAVAFWCDPISGHATLYWYRQILGQGPELLVQFQDESVVDDSQLPKDRFSAERLKGVDSTLKIQPAELGDSAMYLCASSPRGWIYGYTFGSGTRLTVV.

This clone was detected only a few times. The J gene is TRBJ2-7, the V gene TRBV6-5; D call uncertain. The V gene's germline CDR1 is MNHEY and CDR2 SVGAGI. V was pared by 7 bases and J by 1 base, with 5 bases between. The CDR3 sequence is 11 residues long. The CDR3 nucleotides are TGTGCCAGCATGGGGTCCTACGAGCAGTACTTC. Its protein is CASMGSYEQYF.

J is TRBJ2-2 and V is TRBV7-3; 7 positions match TRBD2. With V trimmed by 0 bases and J by 4 bases, 11 bases remained unmatched. Germline CDR1 and CDR2: SGHTA and FQGTGA. CDR3 length: 18 residues. This CDR3 is CASSLTASGGRGTGELFF. In nucleotides, the CDR3 is TGTGCCAGCAGCTTAACCGCCTCGGGAGGAAGGGGCACCGGGGAGCTGTTTTTT.

In regard to this clone: This CDR3 is also generated by other DNA sequences in the sample. This chain connects TRBV29-1 to TRBJ2-7; tentatively, D is TRBD2 (5 bases). V gave up 0 bases and J gave up 1 base, with 10 bases separating them. The CDR3 extends over 14 amino acids. Per germline, CDR1 SQVTM and CDR2 ANQGSEA. The CDR3: CSVEDTRVSYEQYF. CDR3 DNA sequence: TGCAGCGTTGAAGATACGAGGGTATCCTACGAGCAGTACTTC.

Of note for this clone: The sample carries other DNA sequences with the same CDR3. This sequence joins TRBV28 and TRBJ1-5; no definite D call. Germline-derived CDR1 and CDR2 are MDHEN and SYDVKM. Trimming cost V 2 bases and J 4 bases, with 6 bases left between them. There are 13 residues in the CDR3. CDR3 nucleotides: TGTGCCAGCAGTTTAGTGAGAAATCAGCCCCAGCATTTT. It specifies CASSLVRNQPQHF.

The chain couples TRBV6-6 to TRBJ2-7; D perhaps matches TRBD2 (5 bases). The V end lost 6 bases, the J end lost 3 bases, and 12 bases lay between the germline ends. Germline V CDR1 and CDR2: MNHNY, SVGAGI (reference sequence). The CDR3 has 13 residues. CDR3 region: CASRKAEFYEQYF. Here the CDR3 DNA reads TGTGCCAGCAGGAAAGCGGAGTTCTACGAGCAGTACTTC.

In DNA, the CDR3 is TGTGCCAGTAGCCCCTCGGGGACAGGGGGGGTTCCCCAGCATTTT. Translated: CASSPSGTGGVPQHF. The rearrangement joins TRBV19 to TRBJ1-5; 11 bases line up with TRBD1. Germline CDR1 is LNHDA and CDR2 is SQIVND (reference sequence). The CDR3 loop spans 15 amino acids. Germline trimming cut 6 bases from V and 10 bases from J; bases unmatched to any gene: 11.

In regard to this clone: This same CDR3 is encoded by further DNA sequences in the sample. The chain joins TRBV28 to TRBJ2-5, with D uncertain. The CDR3 covers 12 residues. V dropped 3 bases and J dropped 5 bases, with 7 bases sitting between them. The germline V gene encodes CDR1 MDHEN and CDR2 SYDVKM. The chain's CDR3 is CASSLNRETQYF. The DNA for the CDR3 is TGTGCCAGCAGTTTGAACCGGGAGACCCAGTACTTC.

This clone was recorded only once. The chain links TRBV19 to TRBJ1-2; D is possibly TRBD1 (6 bases). Trimming shortened V by 7 bases and J by 5 bases, and 14 bases separated the two germline ends. CDR1 and CDR2 from the germline V gene are LNHDA and SQIVND (reference sequence). This CDR3 comprises 13 residues. CDR3 DNA: TGTGCCAGTACAAACAGGGAAGGATATGGCTACACCTTC. Translation: CASTNREGYGYTF. The complete variable domain, with remaining parts taken from reference TRBV19 and TRBJ1-2, reads DGGITQSPKYLFRKEGQNVTLSCEQNLNHDAMYWYRQDPGQGLRLIYYSQIVNDFQKGDIAEGYSVSREKKESFPLTVTSAQKNPTAFYLCASTNREGYGYTFGSGTRLTVV.